Below, 3 T cell receptor beta chains from the same sample are listed, as sequenced in a study of cytomegalovirus exposure and HLA in healthy donors. 13 Jbeta primers and 60 Vbeta primers were used for the PCR. The method was immunoSEQ multiplex PCR; TCRdb's version includes in-frame clones alone and lacks a portion of them. The sample has approximately 180,000 clones; the top ten hold 6.5%. Specimen: PBMCs. The receptors originated from a man aged 25 to 40 in good health and CMV-seronegative.

The chain couples TRBV7-9 to TRBJ1-5; 7 bases map to TRBD1. This CDR3 is built from 16 residues. V trimming: 3 bases; J trimming: 2 bases; junction bases outside the gene matches: 7. Per the germline V gene, CDR1 is SEHNR and CDR2 is FQNEAQ (reference sequence). The CDR3 is CASSLGDTGGNQPQHF. CDR3 nucleotide sequence: TGTGCCAGCAGCTTGGGGGACACAGGGGGCAATCAGCCCCAGCATTTT.

The chain couples TRBV5-8 to TRBJ1-5, with D unresolved. CDR1 and CDR2 from the germline V gene are SGHTS and YDEGEE. This CDR3 has 15 residues. Trimming stripped 0 bases from V and 1 base from J, with 8 bases between. CDR3 sequence reads: CASSLVGYSNQPQHF. The CDR3 DNA is TGTGCCAGCAGCTTGGTCGGGTACAGCAATCAGCCCCAGCATTTT.

The chain combines TRBV2 with TRBJ1-5, with D perhaps TRBD1 (5 bases). The CDR3 totals 15 residues. Trimming took off 7 bases at V and 2 bases at J, with 15 bases between the two ends. The germline V gene has CDR1 SNHLY and CDR2 FYNNEI. CDR3 in DNA: TGTGCCAGCAAACAGGACGGGGGGGGCAATCAGCCCCAGCATTTT. Its protein product is CASKQDGGGNQPQHF.